A selection of T cell receptor beta chains follows, all from one sample in a study of response to subunit inactivated influenza vaccine. TCRdb independently ran MiXCR on the RT-PCR reads; one entry per CDR3 protein. The sample records roughly 700,000 distinct CDR3 sequences, roughly 14% being singletons. The sample consisted of PBMCs from blood, taken 11 to 12 days after vaccination. These TCRs come from a man aged 45 to 65 who received an inactivated influenza vaccine. The CDR3 runs from the conserved cysteine through the conserved F or W. D genes are given only for firm matches. Not all rows give a size; the values are once, few, many and, for expanded clones, a class.

V gene: TRBV2
J gene: TRBJ2-3
clone size: NA
D gene: TRBD1
CDR3 DNA: TGTGCCAGCAGTCTTCAGGGGGCGCGCACAGATACGCAGTATTTT
CDR3 protein: CASSLQGARTDTQYF

V gene: TRBV20-1
J gene: TRBJ1-5
clone size: many
D gene: NA
CDR3 DNA: TGCAGTGCTAGAGATCACCGGGGGGATCAGCCCCAGCATTTT
CDR3 protein: CSARDHRGDQPQHF

V gene: TRBV20-1
J gene: TRBJ2-2
clone size: few
D gene: NA
CDR3 DNA: TGCAGTGCAGGGTCCTCGTACACCGGGGAGCTGTTTTTT
CDR3 protein: CSAGSSYTGELFF

V gene: TRBV12-3/TRBV12-4
J gene: TRBJ2-2
clone size: few
D gene: NA
CDR3 DNA: TGTGCCAGCAGTTTTGTTGACGGGGAGCTGTTTTTT
CDR3 protein: CASSFVDGELFF

V gene: TRBV20-1
J gene: TRBJ2-5
clone size: few
D gene: NA
CDR3 DNA: TGCAGTGTGGGGTGGGGGCAGGAGACCCAGTACTTC
CDR3 protein: CSVGWGQETQYF

V gene: TRBV18
J gene: TRBJ2-1
clone size: few
D gene: NA
CDR3 DNA: TGTGCCAGCTCACCCCAGGCGGGGAATGAGCAGTTCTTC
CDR3 protein: CASSPQAGNEQFF

V gene: TRBV27
J gene: TRBJ2-7
clone size: NA
D gene: NA
CDR3 DNA: TGTGCCAGCAGTTTTATAGGCGGTGGGAATGGCGAGCAGTACTTC
CDR3 protein: CASSFIGGGNGEQYF

V gene: TRBV12-3/TRBV12-4
J gene: TRBJ2-7
clone size: few
D gene: NA
CDR3 DNA: TGTGCCAGCAGCAAGAATGGAGTGCTTACCTACGAGCAGTACTTC
CDR3 protein: CASSKNGVLTYEQYF

V gene: TRBV4-1
J gene: TRBJ1-1
clone size: NA
D gene: NA
CDR3 DNA: TGCGCCAGCAGCCCCCTTGGGCTGATGAACACTGAAGCTTTCTTT
CDR3 protein: CASSPLGLMNTEAFF

V gene: TRBV10-3
J gene: TRBJ2-5
clone size: many
D gene: NA
CDR3 DNA: TGTGCCATCAGTGAAAGGGGCGGAGAGACCCAGTACTTC
CDR3 protein: CAISERGGETQYF

V gene: TRBV5-1
J gene: TRBJ2-1
clone size: few
D gene: NA
CDR3 DNA: TGCGCCAGCAGCCCGATCGGGAGCTCCTACAATGAGCAGTTCTTC
CDR3 protein: CASSPIGSSYNEQFF

V gene: TRBV5-1
J gene: TRBJ2-7
clone size: NA
D gene: TRBD1
CDR3 DNA: TGCGCCAGCAGCTCGTCCTTTGGGGGACAGGTTCGCTACGAGCAGTACTTC
CDR3 protein: CASSSSFGGQVRYEQYF

V gene: TRBV6-1
J gene: TRBJ2-2
clone size: few
D gene: NA
CDR3 DNA: TGTGCCAGCAGGGACCACAGGGCGAACACCGGGGAGCTGTTTTTT
CDR3 protein: CASRDHRANTGELFF

V gene: TRBV14
J gene: TRBJ2-7
clone size: few
D gene: NA
CDR3 DNA: TGTGCCAGCAGCCAAGTTACGTCCGGGACTCACCCCTACGAGCAGTACTTC
CDR3 protein: CASSQVTSGTHPYEQYF

V gene: TRBV4-3
J gene: TRBJ2-7
clone size: NA
D gene: TRBD2
CDR3 DNA: TGCGCCAGCAGCCAATTAGCGGGGGGGTATTACGAGCAGTACTTC
CDR3 protein: CASSQLAGGYYEQYF

V gene: TRBV4-1
J gene: TRBJ2-3
clone size: NA
D gene: NA
CDR3 DNA: TGCGCCAGCAGCCAGTATGACGGGGATAGCACAGATACGCAGTATTTT
CDR3 protein: CASSQYDGDSTDTQYF

V gene: TRBV7-8
J gene: TRBJ2-3
clone size: NA
D gene: NA
CDR3 DNA: TGTGCCAGCAGCCCCACCTGGTCTGGGTTCACAGATACGCAGTATTTT
CDR3 protein: CASSPTWSGFTDTQYF

V gene: TRBV29-1
J gene: TRBJ1-1
clone size: NA
D gene: TRBD1
CDR3 DNA: TGCAGCGTCCTGGACAGGGGGAACACTGAAGCTTTCTTT
CDR3 protein: CSVLDRGNTEAFF

V gene: TRBV5-1
J gene: TRBJ1-3
clone size: few
D gene: NA
CDR3 DNA: TGCGCCAGCAGGCTGCAGGGAAGTGGAAACACCATATATTTT
CDR3 protein: CASRLQGSGNTIYF

V gene: TRBV15
J gene: TRBJ2-5
clone size: NA
D gene: TRBD2
CDR3 DNA: TGTGCCACCAGCAGAGGAAGCGGGGGGGCCGGGGAGACCCAGTACTTC
CDR3 protein: CATSRGSGGAGETQYF

V gene: TRBV5-1
J gene: TRBJ2-5
clone size: NA
D gene: TRBD2
CDR3 DNA: TGCGCCAGCAGCTCTAGCGGGAGCCAAGAGACCCAGTACTTC
CDR3 protein: CASSSSGSQETQYF

V gene: TRBV20-1
J gene: TRBJ2-7
clone size: NA
D gene: NA
CDR3 DNA: TGCAGTGCTAGAGAGAGGAAGTCCCTATCCTACGAGCAGTACTTC
CDR3 protein: CSARERKSLSYEQYF

V gene: TRBV7-9
J gene: TRBJ2-7
clone size: many
D gene: NA
CDR3 DNA: TGTGCCAGCAGCTTAGCAGTAGGAGGGCTCCACTACGAGCAGTACTTC
CDR3 protein: CASSLAVGGLHYEQYF

V gene: TRBV29-1
J gene: TRBJ2-3
clone size: NA
D gene: TRBD2
CDR3 DNA: TGCAGCGTTGCTCTGGGACTAGCGAGCACAGATACGCAGTATTTT
CDR3 protein: CSVALGLASTDTQYF

V gene: TRBV6-2/TRBV6-3
J gene: TRBJ2-3
clone size: few
D gene: TRBD2
CDR3 DNA: TGTGCCAGCACTGCTAGCGGGGAAACAGATACGCAGTATTTT
CDR3 protein: CASTASGETDTQYF

V gene: TRBV2
J gene: TRBJ2-1
clone size: NA
D gene: NA
CDR3 DNA: TGTGCCAGCAGTGAAGCGCTAAGCAGGCCCTACAATGAGCAATTCTTC
CDR3 protein: CASSEALSRPYNEQFF

V gene: TRBV5-1
J gene: TRBJ2-1
clone size: NA
D gene: NA
CDR3 DNA: TGCGCCAGCAGCTTAACAGCGCGGAGCTCCTACAATGAGCAGTTCTTC
CDR3 protein: CASSLTARSSYNEQFF

V gene: TRBV7-3
J gene: TRBJ2-3
clone size: many
D gene: NA
CDR3 DNA: TGTGCCAGCAGCTTAAGGGGAAGGGACTTACGACTTGGCGCGCGCCTCAGCACAGATACGCAGTATTTT
CDR3 protein: CASSLRGRDLRLGARLSTDTQYF

V gene: TRBV15
J gene: TRBJ2-2
clone size: few
D gene: NA
CDR3 DNA: TGTGCCACCAGCAGAGGAGGGGTGGAGAACACCGGGGAGCTGTTTTTT
CDR3 protein: CATSRGGVENTGELFF

V gene: TRBV12-3/TRBV12-4
J gene: TRBJ2-1
clone size: NA
D gene: NA
CDR3 DNA: TGTGCCAGCAGTTTAGGGCCGGACCCGACCTACAATGAGCAGTTCTTC
CDR3 protein: CASSLGPDPTYNEQFF

V gene: TRBV10-2
J gene: TRBJ1-2
clone size: NA
D gene: TRBD1
CDR3 DNA: TGCGCCAGCAGTGAAACCGGGACAGGAATGATGAACTATGGCTACACCTTC
CDR3 protein: CASSETGTGMMNYGYTF

V gene: TRBV29-1
J gene: TRBJ2-7
clone size: NA
D gene: NA
CDR3 DNA: TGCAGCACCCTCGGGCCATCCACCTACGAGCAGTACTTC
CDR3 protein: CSTLGPSTYEQYF

V gene: TRBV5-1
J gene: TRBJ2-7
clone size: NA
D gene: NA
CDR3 DNA: TGCGCCAGCAGGGGCGGGACTTATACCTACGAGCAGTACTTC
CDR3 protein: CASRGGTYTYEQYF

V gene: TRBV20-1
J gene: TRBJ1-1
clone size: NA
D gene: NA
CDR3 DNA: TGCAGTGCTAACAAGAATGGTATGAACACTGAAGCTTTCTTT
CDR3 protein: CSANKNGMNTEAFF

V gene: TRBV5-1
J gene: TRBJ2-3
clone size: few
D gene: NA
CDR3 DNA: TGCGCCAGCAGCTCGGGGGATTGGACAGATACGCAGTATTTT
CDR3 protein: CASSSGDWTDTQYF

V gene: TRBV2
J gene: TRBJ1-1
clone size: many
D gene: NA
CDR3 DNA: TGTGCCAGCGTGCAGGGACTACTAATGAACACTGAAGCTTTCTTT
CDR3 protein: CASVQGLLMNTEAFF

V gene: TRBV6-2/TRBV6-3
J gene: TRBJ2-7
clone size: NA
D gene: NA
CDR3 DNA: TGTGCCAGCAGTTCACTACAGGATTACGAGCAGTACTTC
CDR3 protein: CASSSLQDYEQYF

V gene: TRBV29-1
J gene: TRBJ2-3
clone size: few
D gene: TRBD1
CDR3 DNA: TGCAGCGCCGTGGGGGGACAGGGGAGGACGCAGTATTTT
CDR3 protein: CSAVGGQGRTQYF

V gene: TRBV20-1
J gene: TRBJ2-7
clone size: once
D gene: TRBD2
CDR3 DNA: TGCAGTGGGGATACTAGCGGGCCCCTCGGCGAGCAGTACTTC
CDR3 protein: CSGDTSGPLGEQYF

V gene: TRBV20-1
J gene: TRBJ2-2
clone size: NA
D gene: NA
CDR3 DNA: TGCAGTGCCCAAGACAGAGATTGGAACACCGGGGAGCTGTTTTTT
CDR3 protein: CSAQDRDWNTGELFF

V gene: TRBV6-5
J gene: TRBJ2-7
clone size: NA
D gene: TRBD2
CDR3 DNA: TGTGCCAGCAGTTACGGGACTAGCGGAGACTACGAGCAGTACTTC
CDR3 protein: CASSYGTSGDYEQYF

V gene: TRBV20-1
J gene: TRBJ2-7
clone size: NA
D gene: TRBD2
CDR3 DNA: TGCAGTGCTAGGTGGACTAGCGACCGCGAGCAGTACTTC
CDR3 protein: CSARWTSDREQYF

V gene: TRBV14
J gene: TRBJ2-7
clone size: NA
D gene: TRBD2
CDR3 DNA: TGTGCCAGCAGCCCAGGGACTAGCGGCGAGCAGTACTTC
CDR3 protein: CASSPGTSGEQYF

V gene: TRBV9
J gene: TRBJ2-3
clone size: NA
D gene: NA
CDR3 DNA: TGTGCCAGCAGCGTAGCGTCCAGGTTCGACACAGATACGCAGTATTTT
CDR3 protein: CASSVASRFDTDTQYF

V gene: TRBV29-1
J gene: TRBJ2-5
clone size: NA
D gene: NA
CDR3 DNA: TGCAGCGTTGAAGAGTCTCGGCGTGGGACCCAGTACTTC
CDR3 protein: CSVEESRRGTQYF

V gene: TRBV4-1
J gene: TRBJ2-3
clone size: NA
D gene: NA
CDR3 DNA: TGCGCCAGCAGCCAATCAGGCTTGAGAACAGATACGCAGTATTTT
CDR3 protein: CASSQSGLRTDTQYF

V gene: TRBV6-2/TRBV6-3
J gene: TRBJ2-5
clone size: NA
D gene: NA
CDR3 DNA: TGTGCCAGCAGTAACCTCCGACAGGACCAAGAGACCCAGTACTTC
CDR3 protein: CASSNLRQDQETQYF

V gene: TRBV7-8
J gene: TRBJ2-7
clone size: few
D gene: NA
CDR3 DNA: TGTGCCAGCAGCTCAGCACGGACAGCCGCCTACGAGCAGTACTTC
CDR3 protein: CASSSARTAAYEQYF

V gene: TRBV28
J gene: TRBJ2-3
clone size: NA
D gene: NA
CDR3 DNA: TGTGCCAGCAAGAAGCATGACACAGATACGCAGTATTTT
CDR3 protein: CASKKHDTDTQYF

V gene: TRBV5-1
J gene: TRBJ2-7
clone size: many
D gene: NA
CDR3 DNA: TGCGCCAGCAGCTTGTTTGTTAGCGGAGCCAGCTACGAGCAGTACTTC
CDR3 protein: CASSLFVSGASYEQYF

V gene: TRBV20-1
J gene: TRBJ2-7
clone size: NA
D gene: NA
CDR3 DNA: TGCAGTGCCCTGAGCGGGACAGCTTACGAGCAGTACTTC
CDR3 protein: CSALSGTAYEQYF

V gene: TRBV7-8
J gene: TRBJ2-1
clone size: NA
D gene: NA
CDR3 DNA: TGTGCCAGCAGCCTCACTGTGGTGAACGATGAGCAGTTCTTC
CDR3 protein: CASSLTVVNDEQFF

V gene: TRBV9
J gene: TRBJ1-2
clone size: few
D gene: NA
CDR3 DNA: TGTGCCAGCAGCGTAGTTCCAGGGTCGGGAGGCTACACCTTC
CDR3 protein: CASSVVPGSGGYTF